This T cell receptor (beta chain) was recorded in a study of T cells in Graves' hyperthyroidism and ophthalmopathy. In the study overall: Peripheral blood samples were taken at initial diagnosis, prior to any treatment. Broader study findings: From stable hyperthyroidism, ophthalmopathy was set apart by a 13 V-J model.

TCR beta CDR3 regions were amplified from RNA. HTBI primers were employed in a first-round RT-PCR of the TCR CDR3. TCRdb fed the multiplex PCR reads into MiXCR, producing one record per CDR3 protein. Of hundreds of thousands of distinct CDR3 sequences in the sample, about a fifth were seen once. This clonotype was detected many times. No antigen is known for it. The CDR3 spans 15 residues. V gave up 6 bases and J gave up 2 bases; unmatched junction bases: 8. The patients, who ranged from 18 to 65 in age, presented with newly diagnosed hyperthyroidism lasting under 2 months. The sample taken for sequencing was blood. This receptor was obtained from a woman younger than 30 with Graves' hyperthyroidism. The J gene is TRBJ2-7, the V gene TRBV12-3 or TRBV12-4, with 9 bases matching TRBD1. The CDR3 spells CASSPGQGRTYEQYF. The CDR3 DNA reads TGTGCCAGCAGCCCCGGACAGGGGAGAACCTACGAGCAGTACTTC.